These 17 T cell receptor beta chains share one sample of origin, sequenced in a study of metastatic and nonmetastatic thyroid tumors. TCRdb used MiXCR to call clones anew from the PCR reads. There are around 22,000 clones in the sample; 9.5% to 13% occur only once, and 25% to 35% lies in the top ten. All patients were treatment-naive before thyroid surgery. Sequencing was done on a sample of blood. The receptors originated from a female donor with papillary thyroid cancer or a benign thyroid nodule (not recorded which). Some clones in this sample may be carry-over from other donors' samples.

This clone came up many times. This sequence joins TRBV7-9 and TRBJ2-5; unclear D gene. Germline lookup yields CDR1 SEHNR and CDR2 FQNEAQ (reference sequence). This CDR3 is built from 13 residues. V was cut by 4 bases and J by 0 bases, with 6 bases left in between. The CDR3 region is CASSSKYQETQYF. The CDR3 DNA sequence: TGTGCCAGCAGCTCAAAGTACCAAGAGACCCAGTACTTC.

The chain links TRBV4-3 to TRBJ2-6; TRBD2 matches 11 bases. The CDR3 has 20 residues. Trimming took 1 base from V and 1 from J; bases not matched to a gene: 9. CDR1 and CDR2 (germline): LGHNA, YSLEER. The CDR3 region has the DNA TGCGCCAGCAGCCAAGTGTGGCTACTAGCGGGAGTGTCTGGGGCCAACGTCCTGACTTTC. It yields the protein CASSQVWLLAGVSGANVLTF.

In its sample, this clone was seen many times. Sequence at one end of the junction differs from germline and may be a read error. The rearrangement joins TRBV20-1 to TRBJ2-3, with 13 positions matching TRBD2. There are 15 residues in the CDR3. Germline-derived CDR1 and CDR2 are DFQATT and SNEGSKA (reference sequence). The CDR3 here is CSAGETSGRGDTQYF. The CDR3 DNA follows: TGCAGTGCTGGAGAAACTAGCGGGAGGGGGGATACGCAGTATTTT.

To note about this clone: Possible read error: a much larger clone is one base away. The CDR3 DNA reads as TGCGCCAGCAGCTTGGGTGGGACAGGGTTAGCTGAAGCTTCCTTT. Its translation is CASSLGGTGLAEASF. The rearrangement links TRBV5-1 to TRBJ1-1; 9 nucleotides align to TRBD1. The V gene's germline CDR1 is SGHRS and CDR2 YFSETQ. This CDR3 is built from 15 residues.

By share of the sample, this clone is medium-sized. The rearrangement uses TRBV11-2 and TRBJ1-2, with 9 bases identical to TRBD1. There are 15 residues in the CDR3. V shed 0 bases and J 7 bases; nucleotides not matched to a gene: 6. Germline V gene data show CDR1 as SGHAT and CDR2 as FQNNGV. Here the CDR3 DNA reads TGTGCCAGCAGCTTAGAACCGGGACAGGGAATTGGCTACACCTTC. Amino acids: CASSLEPGQGIGYTF.

This clone was seen at least ten times. The chain couples TRBV10-3 to TRBJ1-5; D possibly corresponds to TRBD1 (5 bases). CDR1 is ENHRY, CDR2 SYGVKD, per germline. The CDR3 extends over 16 amino acids. V was clipped by 0 bases and J by 8 bases, with 17 bases between them. DNA for the CDR3: TGTGCCATCAGTGAGTCGACGGGACCAGGAGGCAAGCCCCAGCATTTT. Translating gives CAISESTGPGGKPQHF.

The V and J genes are TRBV7-2 and TRBJ2-7, with D possibly matching TRBD1 (6 bases). The germline V and J ends were trimmed by 5 bases and 7 bases, with 18 bases remaining between them. CDR3 length: 14 residues. Looked up from germline, CDR1 is SGHTA and CDR2 is FQGNSA. Here the CDR3 reads CASSLVWTRGEQYF. Written as DNA, the CDR3 is TGTGCCAGCAGCCTAGTCTGGACGAGGGGGGAGCAGTACTTC.

The rearrangement joins TRBV19 to TRBJ1-1, with D tentatively TRBD1 (5 bases). Trimming stripped 0 bases from V and 6 bases from J, with 17 bases between. The CDR3 is 16 residues long. The germline CDR1 and CDR2 sequences are LNHDA and SQIVND (reference sequence). CDR3 region: CASSIEMGPGGSEAFF. CDR3 DNA sequence: TGTGCCAGTAGTATAGAAATGGGACCGGGGGGATCTGAAGCTTTCTTT.

This clone was counted only a few times. Since a much larger clone is just one base distant, this may be a read error. Other DNA sequences within the sample encode an identical CDR3. The chain uses TRBV11-2 and TRBJ2-1; 8 nucleotides line up with TRBD2. The CDR3 length is 16 residues. V lost 5 bases to trimming and J lost 2 bases; unmatched junction nucleotides: 8. CDR1 SGHAT and CDR2 FQNNGV come from the germline V gene. The CDR3 spells CASSPGGANPYNEQFF. The CDR3 DNA reads as TGTGCCAGCAGCCCGGGGGGGGCAAACCCCTACAATGAGCAGTTCTTC.

This clone was seen many times. The chain uses TRBV9 and TRBJ2-5; D may correspond to TRBD1 or TRBD2 (7 bases each). The CDR3 is 16 amino acids. Germline CDR1 reads SGDLS; CDR2 reads YYNGEE. Trimming removed 0 bases from V and 2 bases from J, with 14 bases in between. The CDR3 is CASSVAGRGGQETQYF. CDR3 DNA: TGTGCCAGCAGCGTAGCGGGCAGGGGGGGTCAAGAGACCCAGTACTTC. Together with reference TRBV9 and TRBJ2-5, the CDR3 gives the full variable domain: DSGVTQTPKHLITATGQRVTLRCSPRSGDLSVYWYQQSLDQGLQFLIQYYNGEERAKGNILERFSAQQFPDLHSELNLSSLELGDSALYFCASSVAGRGGQETQYFGPGTRLLVL.

This clone was observed at least ten times. The rearrangement joins TRBV25-1 to TRBJ2-1; 8 bases are a match to TRBD2. Losses at the gene ends were 5 bases for V and 4 bases for J; bases not matched to a gene: 4. Germline V CDR1 and CDR2: MGHDK, SYGVNS. This CDR3 contains 14 residues. CDR3 residues: CASSSGRLYNEQFF. The CDR3 DNA follows: TGTGCCAGCAGTAGCGGGAGACTTTACAATGAGCAGTTCTTC.

This clone appeared many times. The chain employs TRBV19 and TRBJ1-5; D may be TRBD1 (5 bases). Germline CDR1 LNHDA, CDR2 SQIVND (reference sequence). The CDR3 is 14 amino acids. The V gene lost 5 bases and the J gene lost 7 bases, with 15 bases spanning the gap. The CDR3 DNA reads as TGTGCCAGTAGTGACAACAGGTTTCGGCAGCCCCAGCATTTT. This encodes CASSDNRFRQPQHF.

This clone has a handful of counts. Given a much more abundant clone one base away, this may be a read error. The conserved phenylalanine or tryptophan normally closing the CDR3 is absent here, so this likely arose from a read error. The chain uses TRBV4-1 and TRBJ2-5, with 8 bases lining up with TRBD2. V was pared by 0 bases and J by 4 bases, with 4 bases of the junction left unmatched. Per the germline V gene, CDR1 is MGHRA and CDR2 is YSYEKL. The CDR3 runs to 15 residues. In nucleotides, the CDR3 is TGCGCCAGCAGCCAAGAAGGGCTAGCGGGAGAGACCCAGTACTCC. It encodes CASSQEGLAGETQYS.

This clone is medium-sized within its sample. The CDR3 coding sequence is TGTGCCAGCAGTTCCCTGGGGAGTCTCTCCTACGAGCAGTACTTC. Encoded protein: CASSSLGSLSYEQYF. V and J are TRBV6-2 or TRBV6-3 and TRBJ2-7, with D maybe TRBD2 (5 bases). The CDR3 loop spans 15 amino acids. The V and J ends lost 4 bases and 0 bases respectively, with 13 bases between them. Germline V gene sequence: CDR1 MNHEY, CDR2 SVGEGT.

This clone has a count of ten or more. V and J are TRBV5-1 and TRBJ2-7; D uncertain. V lost 0 bases, J lost 0 bases, and 7 bases lay in between. Germline CDR1 and CDR2: SGHRS and YFSETQ. This CDR3 contains 14 residues. DNA of the CDR3: TGCGCCAGCAGCTTGGTCACTGACTCCTACGAGCAGTACTTC. It translates to CASSLVTDSYEQYF.

This clone was picked up a small number of times. A much more abundant neighbour one base away suggests this may be a read error. The rearrangement joins TRBV6-1 to TRBJ2-7, with D uncertain. CDR1 is MNHNS, CDR2 SASEGT, per germline. This CDR3 region has 16 residues. Written as DNA, the CDR3 is TGCGCCAGCAGACCACCTGACTTGGGTACCAAGGTCGAGCAGTACTTC. Its protein product is CASRPPDLGTKVEQYF.

This clone has more than one count but fewer than ten. Just one base apart from a much larger clone, this may be a read error. This chain links TRBV29-1 with TRBJ2-1; tentative D call: TRBD2 (5 bases). Trimming cost V 7 bases and J 2 bases, with 15 bases left between them. CDR1 is SQVTM, CDR2 ANQGSEA, per germline. The CDR3 extends over 14 amino acids. CDR3 in amino acids: CSARVDLAYNEQFF. The CDR3 DNA is TGCAGCGCCCGAGTGGACTTGGCCTACAATGAGCAGTTCTTC.